Each of the 25 T cell receptor beta chains below was sequenced from the same sample in a study of T cell responses to AZD1222 COVID-19 vaccine. TCRdb keeps only in-frame clones here, not all; method: immunoSEQ multiplex PCR. The repertoire has about 150,000 clones, roughly nine tenths of them found once; the top ten carry over 1%. The starting material was peripheral blood, obtained 28 days after the second AZD1222 dose. The receptors derive from an adult who received the AZD1222 COVID-19 vaccine.

This clone was counted between two and nine times. The chain employs TRBV7-2 and TRBJ1-3; 9 positions match TRBD1. V shed 1 base, J shed 0 bases, and the junction held 7 bases outside the gene matches. Germline values: CDR1 SGHTA, CDR2 FQGNSA. The CDR3 length is 18 residues. CDR3 region: CASSLVGGTGRSGNTIYF. CDR3 nucleotides: TGTGCCAGCAGCTTAGTAGGGGGGACAGGGCGCTCTGGAAACACCATATATTTT.

The V gene is TRBV27, the J gene TRBJ1-1; D is unresolved. The CDR3 has 13 amino acids. CDR1 is MNHEY, CDR2 SMNVEV, per germline (reference sequence). The V and J ends lost 1 base and 8 bases respectively, with 11 bases between them. The CDR3 spells CASSLFPAKEAFF. The CDR3 DNA sequence: TGTGCCAGCAGTTTATTCCCCGCAAAGGAAGCTTTCTTT.

The rearrangement uses TRBV7-9 and TRBJ1-1; D unclear. CDR1 and CDR2 from the germline V gene are SEHNR and FQNEAQ (reference sequence). The ends were cut back, 5 bases at V and 0 bases at J, with 16 bases in the middle. The length of the CDR3 is 16 residues. The CDR3 loop is CASSPSGGIMNTEAFF. In DNA, the CDR3 is TGTGCCAGCAGCCCAAGCGGAGGGATAATGAACACTGAAGCTTTCTTT.

The DNA for the CDR3 is TGCAGCGTTGATAAACCTGGACGGATTAAGGAGACCCAGTACTTC. This gives the protein CSVDKPGRIKETQYF. This chain connects TRBV29-1 to TRBJ2-5; D not resolved. The V end lost 3 bases, the J end lost 5 bases, and 19 bases lay between the germline ends. This CDR3 has 15 residues. CDR1 SQVTM and CDR2 ANQGSEA come from the germline V gene. The full variable domain, its missing parts supplied by reference TRBV29-1 and TRBJ2-5, is SAVISQKPSRDICQRGTSLTIQCQVDSQVTMMFWYRQQPGQSLTLIATANQGSEATYESGFVIDKFPISRPNLTFSTLTVSNMSPEDSSIYLCSVDKPGRIKETQYFGPGTRLLVL.

This clone was detected once. The chain uses TRBV10-2 and TRBJ1-1; maybe TRBD1 (6 bases). Germline V lookup: CDR1 WSHSY, CDR2 SAAADI. Trimming took 5 bases from V and 2 from J, leaving 12 bases between them. The CDR3 is made up of 14 amino acids. Here the CDR3 DNA reads TGCGCCAGCAGTCGGGCAGGGGCAAACACTGAAGCTTTCTTT. This encodes CASSRAGANTEAFF.

This chain connects TRBV25-1 to TRBJ1-1, with a weak D call TRBD1 (5 bases). V lost 3 bases, J lost 7 bases, and 15 bases lay in between. The CDR3 has 14 amino acids. Germline V gene data show CDR1 as MGHDK and CDR2 as SYGVNS. CDR3 sequence (DNA): TGTGCCAGCAGTGATGTCGGGACGGCGATTGAAGCTTTCTTT. Translated: CASSDVGTAIEAFF.

The chain links TRBV13 to TRBJ2-7; 11 positions agree with TRBD2. CDR3 size: 16 residues. The V gene end was trimmed by 2 bases and the J gene end by 4 bases; junction bases not matched to a gene: 7. Germline CDR1 is PRHDT and CDR2 is FYEKMQ (reference sequence). CDR3 bases: TGTGCCAGCAGCTTATTTGGGACTAGCGGAACTTACGAGCAGTACTTC. Encoded protein: CASSLFGTSGTYEQYF.

V is TRBV7-9 and J is TRBJ2-3; 10 nucleotides align to TRBD2. Trimming took 4 bases from V and 2 from J; bases not matched to a gene: 3. The germline V gene encodes CDR1 SEHNR and CDR2 FQNEAQ (reference sequence). This CDR3 contains 15 residues. The CDR3 protein is CASSYLAGVTDTQYF. CDR3 in DNA: TGTGCCAGCAGCTACCTAGCGGGGGTCACAGATACGCAGTATTTT.

The CDR3 sequence: CASSPKRVLGSPLHF. The CDR3 coding sequence is TGTGCCAGCAGCCCCAAGAGGGTCCTCGGGTCACCCCTCCACTTT. The chain couples TRBV7-9 to TRBJ1-6; D is unclear. V was pared by 5 bases and J by 10 bases, with 18 bases between. The CDR3 length is 15 residues. CDR1 and CDR2 (germline): SEHNR, FQNEAQ (reference sequence).

The V and J genes are TRBV6-5 and TRBJ2-2; possible D gene TRBD1, 5 bases. CDR3 length: 14 residues. The germline V and J ends were trimmed by 6 bases and 3 bases, with 11 bases remaining between them. Germline V gene data show CDR1 as MNHEY and CDR2 as SVGAGI. The CDR3 region is CASRGLGDTGELFF. The CDR3, as DNA: TGTGCCAGCAGAGGGCTAGGGGACACCGGGGAGCTGTTTTTT.

The rearrangement uses TRBV11-2 and TRBJ2-7; D remains ambiguous. Germline loops: CDR1 SGHAT, CDR2 FQNNGV. V gave up 1 base and J gave up 2 bases, with 3 bases separating them. The CDR3 totals 12 residues. CDR3 DNA sequence: TGTGCCAGCAGCTTAGGAACCTACGAGCAGTACTTC. Translating gives CASSLGTYEQYF.

V gene TRBV27 combines with J gene TRBJ1-6, with no clear D. V was pared by 3 bases and J by 6 bases, with 15 bases between. This CDR3 comprises 16 residues. Germline V CDR1 and CDR2: MNHEY, SMNVEV (reference sequence). The CDR3 bases are TGTGCCAGCAGTTTTTTCTCTGAGGGCCGTAATTCACCCCTCCACTTT. This sequence encodes CASSFFSEGRNSPLHF.

The chain joins TRBV12-3 or TRBV12-4 to TRBJ1-1; D call uncertain. Trimming shortened V by 2 bases and J by 0 bases, and 4 bases separated the two germline ends. The length of the CDR3 is 13 residues. CDR3 nucleotides: TGTGCCAGCAGTTTACTGATGAACACTGAAGCTTTCTTT. Protein sequence: CASSLLMNTEAFF.

The CDR3 loop is CASRGSNQPQHF. CDR3 nucleotides: TGTGCCAGTAGGGGTAGCAATCAGCCCCAGCATTTT. The chain uses TRBV19 and TRBJ1-5; D gene ambiguous. Germline V gives CDR1 LNHDA, CDR2 SQIVND (reference sequence). V was cut by 6 bases and J by 0 bases, with 3 bases left in between. This CDR3 is 12 amino acids long. The full variable domain, with the rest looked up from reference TRBV19 and TRBJ1-5, is DGGITQSPKYLFRKEGQNVTLSCEQNLNHDAMYWYRQDPGQGLRLIYYSQIVNDFQKGDIAEGYSVSREKKESFPLTVTSAQKNPTAFYLCASRGSNQPQHFGDGTRLSIL.

This rearrangement joins TRBV25-1 to TRBJ1-1; 9 nucleotides align to TRBD1. In germline, CDR1 is MGHDK, CDR2 SYGVNS. Trimming at V came to 4 bases and at J to 4 bases, leaving 7 bases not matched to a gene. CDR3 length equals 15 residues. The CDR3 protein is CASSGGWTGVTEAFF. For the CDR3, the DNA is TGTGCCAGCAGTGGGGGCTGGACAGGGGTCACTGAAGCTTTCTTT.

The gene calls are TRBV10-1 and TRBJ1-2; no clear D. Germline values: CDR1 WNHNN, CDR2 SYGVQD (reference sequence). This CDR3 has 14 residues. Between the trimmed V and J ends, which lost 6 bases and 4 bases, there was a span of 15 bases. CDR3: CASRGFGLIYGYTF. Written as DNA, the CDR3 is TGCGCCAGCAGAGGTTTCGGGCTAATCTATGGCTACACCTTC.

The CDR3 region has the DNA TGTGCCAGCAGCACCGGGGCCGGGACAGGGTCCTACGAGCAGTACTTC. Residues: CASSTGAGTGSYEQYF. The chain recombines TRBV5-4 with TRBJ2-7; 9 bases are a match to TRBD1. The germline V gene encodes CDR1 SGHNT and CDR2 YYREEE (reference sequence). J gave up 1 base and V 4 bases, and 9 bases lay outside the gene matches. The length of the CDR3 is 16 residues.

CDR3 region: CASSLGTGTIANYGYTF. CDR3 in DNA: TGTGCCAGCAGCTTAGGGACAGGTACCATAGCTAACTATGGCTACACCTTC. This sequence joins TRBV7-8 and TRBJ1-2, with 7 bases matching TRBD1. Germline V lookup: CDR1 SGHVS, CDR2 FQNEAQ. J lost 0 bases, V lost 1 base, and 8 bases had no gene match. This CDR3 is 17 amino acids long.

The chain has TRBV19 and TRBJ1-5; 7 nucleotides agree with TRBD1. The V and J ends lost 3 bases and 4 bases, in that order; junction bases with no gene match: 9. The CDR3 has 16 amino acids. Germline lookup yields CDR1 LNHDA and CDR2 SQIVND (reference sequence). In DNA, the CDR3 is TGTGCCAGTAGTATTTTAGACAGGGCCCTTAATCAGCCCCAGCATTTT. The encoded protein is CASSILDRALNQPQHF. The full variable domain, its missing parts supplied by reference TRBV19 and TRBJ1-5, is DGGITQSPKYLFRKEGQNVTLSCEQNLNHDAMYWYRQDPGQGLRLIYYSQIVNDFQKGDIAEGYSVSREKKESFPLTVTSAQKNPTAFYLCASSILDRALNQPQHFGDGTRLSIL.

DNA for the CDR3: TGTGCCACCAGTGATTTAACGGTTGAAGCTTTCTTT. Translated: CATSDLTVEAFF. This chain uses TRBV24-1 with TRBJ1-1; D not certain. V lost 1 base to trimming and J lost 7 bases, with 6 bases between them. The CDR3 extends over 12 amino acids. The germline gives CDR1 KGHDR, CDR2 SFDVKD.

This clone has a single count. The rearrangement uses TRBV28 and TRBJ2-7; the match to TRBD1 covers 11 bases. The germline V gene has CDR1 MDHEN and CDR2 SYDVKM. The CDR3 consists of 14 residues. Trimming took 3 bases from V and 6 from J; bases not matched to a gene: 4. Here the CDR3 reads CASSFGTGGLEQYF. The CDR3 DNA reads as TGTGCCAGCAGTTTCGGGACAGGGGGACTCGAGCAGTACTTC.

V is TRBV20-1 and J is TRBJ2-3; no clear D. This CDR3 contains 11 residues. Between the trimmed V and J ends, which lost 6 bases and 6 bases, there was a span of 10 bases. Germline V gives CDR1 DFQATT, CDR2 SNEGSKA (reference sequence). In DNA, the CDR3 is TGCAGTGCACGAGCCGTGGATACGCAGTATTTT. This translates into CSARAVDTQYF.

The V gene is TRBV5-6, the J gene TRBJ1-6; a possible D gene is TRBD1 (6 bases). V was trimmed by 4 bases and J by 4 bases, leaving 18 bases between them. Germline V gene data show CDR1 as SGHDT and CDR2 as YYEEEE. CDR3 size: 17 residues. CDR3 nucleotides: TGTGCCAGCAGCACTCGACGGGGGCGAGTTTATAATTCACCCCTCCACTTT. Its translation: CASSTRRGRVYNSPLHF. The full variable domain, its missing parts supplied by reference TRBV5-6 and TRBJ1-6, is DAGVTQSPTHLIKTRGQQVTLRCSPKSGHDTVSWYQQALGQGPQFIFQYYEEEERQRGNFPDRFSGHQFPNYSSELNVNALLLGDSALYLCASSTRRGRVYNSPLHFGNGTRLTVT.

The J gene is TRBJ2-5, the V gene TRBV6-5, with D uncertain. The CDR3 is 12 residues long. V lost 6 bases to trimming and J lost 0 bases, with 5 bases between them. Germline V CDR1 and CDR2: MNHEY, SVGAGI. CDR3 nucleotide sequence: TGTGCCAGCAGGGGCAACCAAGAGACCCAGTACTTC. Encoded protein: CASRGNQETQYF.

V and J are TRBV11-2 and TRBJ2-7; D not certain. This CDR3 is built from 14 residues. Trimming took 6 bases from V and 1 from J, leaving 13 bases between them. Looked up from germline, CDR1 is SGHAT and CDR2 is FQNNGV. CDR3 coding DNA: TGTGCCAGCAGTCACCCAGGCGGTTCCTACGAGCAGTACTTC. It encodes CASSHPGGSYEQYF.